This T cell receptor beta chain was sequenced in a study of cytomegalovirus exposure and HLA in healthy donors. Study-wide points: On later analysis, the bulk of CMV-associated TCR beta chains appeared to be HLA-restricted.

Amplification used 60 Vbeta primers and 13 Jbeta primers. Produced via immunoSEQ multiplex PCR; TCRdb's table is partial and in-frame only. This table has more than 80,000 clones, roughly 70% appearing once. A word on this clone: Its cognate antigen is unknown.

Material: PBMCs. The TCR comes from a man between 50 and 59 years old in good health and CMV-seronegative.

CDR3 in amino acids: CAISETIRTGDKNIQYF. The CDR3, as DNA: TGTGCCATCAGTGAAACCATCCGGACAGGGGACAAAAACATTCAGTACTTC. The V call is TRBV10-3, the J call TRBJ2-4, with 9 bases matching TRBD1. V was clipped by 3 bases and J by 3 bases; unmatched bases: 9. The CDR3 runs to 17 residues. Germline V lookup: CDR1 ENHRY, CDR2 SYGVKD.